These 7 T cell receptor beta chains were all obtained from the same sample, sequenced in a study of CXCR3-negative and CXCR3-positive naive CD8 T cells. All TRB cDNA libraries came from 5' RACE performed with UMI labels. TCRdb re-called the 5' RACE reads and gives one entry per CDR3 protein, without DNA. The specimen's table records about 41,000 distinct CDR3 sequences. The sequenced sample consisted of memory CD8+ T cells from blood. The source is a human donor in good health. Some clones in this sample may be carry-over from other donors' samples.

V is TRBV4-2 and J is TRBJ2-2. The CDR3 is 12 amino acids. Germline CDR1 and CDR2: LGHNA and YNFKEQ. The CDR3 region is CASSRYAGELFF.

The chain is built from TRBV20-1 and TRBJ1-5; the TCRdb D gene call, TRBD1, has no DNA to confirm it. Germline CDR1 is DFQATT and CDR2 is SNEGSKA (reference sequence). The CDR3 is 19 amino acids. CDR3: CSARDKRDRAVLGTQPQHF.

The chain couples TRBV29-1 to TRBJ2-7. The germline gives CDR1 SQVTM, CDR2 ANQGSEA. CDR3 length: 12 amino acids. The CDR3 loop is CSVPGPTYEQYF.

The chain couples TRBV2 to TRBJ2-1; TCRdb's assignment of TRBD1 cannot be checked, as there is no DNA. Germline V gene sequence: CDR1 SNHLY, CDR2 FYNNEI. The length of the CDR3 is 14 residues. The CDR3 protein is CASSPRGAYNEQFF. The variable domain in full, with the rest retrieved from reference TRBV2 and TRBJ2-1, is EPEVTQTPSHQVTQMGQEVILRCVPISNHLYFYWYRQILGQKVEFLVSFYNNEISEKSEIFDDQFSVERPDGSNFTLKIRSTKLEDSAMYFCASSPRGAYNEQFFGPGTRLTVL.

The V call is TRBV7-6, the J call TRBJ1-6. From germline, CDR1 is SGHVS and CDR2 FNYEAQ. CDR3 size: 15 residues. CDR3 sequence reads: CASSITTDYNSPLHF.

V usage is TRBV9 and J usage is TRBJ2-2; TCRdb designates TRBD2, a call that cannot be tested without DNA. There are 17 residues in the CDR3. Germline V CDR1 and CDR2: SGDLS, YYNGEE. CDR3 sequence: CASSPGTSGMNTGELFF.

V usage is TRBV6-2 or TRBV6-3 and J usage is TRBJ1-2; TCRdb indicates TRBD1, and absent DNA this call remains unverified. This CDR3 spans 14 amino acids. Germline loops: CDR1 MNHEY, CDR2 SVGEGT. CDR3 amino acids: CASSLYTGTHGYTF.